This TCR beta chain was identified in a study of T cells in Graves' hyperthyroidism and ophthalmopathy. V lost 3 bases and J lost 8, with 13 bases in between. The germline V gene encodes CDR1 SNHLY and CDR2 FYNNEI. The CDR3 covers 13 residues. RNA transcripts were the template for amplifying TCR beta CDR3 regions. A first-round RT-PCR of the TCR CDR3 used the HTBI primer set. TCRdb re-analysed the multiplex PCR reads in MiXCR, keeping a single row per CDR3 protein. The sample shows roughly 500,000 distinct CDR3 sequences, about 45% of them seen only once. This receptor was identified in an adult woman with Graves' disease, either hyperthyroidism or ophthalmopathy (not recorded which). Material: peripheral blood or thyroid tissue (not recorded which). This sequence joins TRBV2 and TRBJ1-2; D remains ambiguous. CDR3 protein: CASSDWGGMGYTF. Here the CDR3 DNA reads TGTGCCAGCAGTGACTGGGGTGGTATGGGCTACACCTTC.